Only a few counts were recorded for the clone carrying this T cell receptor (beta chain). The sample is drawn from a study of T cell repertoires in aging, cancer and after chemotherapy. Study at large: Paired samples before and after chemotherapy came from glioblastoma patients receiving temozolomide-based therapy.

TRB rearrangements spanning V, D and J were amplified using mixed TRB-A/B primers. TCRdb passed the multiplex PCR reads through MiXCR, listing each CDR3 protein once. The sample yields 20,000 or so distinct CDR3 sequences, roughly two fifths seen once. Amplification of TCR beta used genomic DNA extracted from peripheral blood. Germline CDR1 reads MNHNS; CDR2 reads SASEGT. Trimming took 4 bases from V and 6 from J, leaving 15 bases between them. The CDR3 totals 14 residues. The clonotype was recovered from a human donor with a solid tumor. The sample comprised blood. The V call is TRBV6-1, the J call TRBJ1-2, with a possible D match to TRBD1 (5 bases). The CDR3 sequence is CASSVSGGRDGYTF. The CDR3 nucleotides read TGTGCCAGCAGTGTCTCGGGGGGGAGGGATGGCTACACCTTC.